This TCR beta chain was sequenced during a study of blood T cell repertoires in COVID-19. Background on the study: There were acute and convalescent COVID-19 samples, and they came from the United States, Italy and Spain. PBMCs, B-cell-depleted T cells, or T cells provided the cDNA or gDNA that made up the material.

Authors' methods: Scientists estimated how many nucleated cells there were by amplifying reference gene primers. Measured with immunoSEQ multiplex PCR; TCRdb has only the in-frame clones, and not every one. V and J calls plus clone size are reproduced from that table; the DNA served to infer D and trimming. The data contain 20,000 or so clones, around 92% of them singletons. Germline V gene data show CDR1 as LNHDA and CDR2 as SQIVND (reference sequence). Trimming at V came to 4 bases and at J to 5 bases, leaving 9 bases not matched to a gene. The CDR3 has 15 residues. This TCR was sampled from a human donor in a cohort sampled during active COVID-19. Sequenced material: peripheral blood. The chain uses TRBV19 and TRBJ2-7; TRBD2 aligns across 9 bases. CDR3 in DNA: TGTGCCAGTAGTACCTATAGCGGGAGTCGCGACGAGCAGTACTTC. Its translation: CASSTYSGSRDEQYF.